This T cell receptor (beta chain) originates from a study of blood T cell repertoires in COVID-19. The overall study: T cells, B-cell-depleted T cells, or PBMCs provided the cDNA or gDNA that served as material.

This clone was detected ten times or more. Per the study methods: By means of reference gene primer amplification, nucleated cell counts were estimated. The protocol was immunoSEQ multiplex PCR, while the TCRdb copy is restricted to in-frame clones and leaves out a portion. D and trimming were read from the DNA, whereas the V and J calls and clone size are those reported in that table. The sample contains some 250,000 clones, roughly 90% of which appear only once. Germline trimming cut 3 bases from V and 6 bases from J; bases unmatched to any gene: 12. The CDR3 contains 17 residues. Germline CDR1 is LNHNV and CDR2 is YYDKDF (reference sequence).

This chain uses TRBV15 with TRBJ2-1; 9 bases are a match to TRBD1. The material sequenced was peripheral blood. The sequence was collected from a man younger than 40 who had recovered from COVID-19. The CDR3 nucleotides are TGTGCCACCAGCAGCGCTCCACCGGGACAGGGTATCAATGAGCAGTTCTTC. Protein sequence: CATSSAPPGQGINEQFF.